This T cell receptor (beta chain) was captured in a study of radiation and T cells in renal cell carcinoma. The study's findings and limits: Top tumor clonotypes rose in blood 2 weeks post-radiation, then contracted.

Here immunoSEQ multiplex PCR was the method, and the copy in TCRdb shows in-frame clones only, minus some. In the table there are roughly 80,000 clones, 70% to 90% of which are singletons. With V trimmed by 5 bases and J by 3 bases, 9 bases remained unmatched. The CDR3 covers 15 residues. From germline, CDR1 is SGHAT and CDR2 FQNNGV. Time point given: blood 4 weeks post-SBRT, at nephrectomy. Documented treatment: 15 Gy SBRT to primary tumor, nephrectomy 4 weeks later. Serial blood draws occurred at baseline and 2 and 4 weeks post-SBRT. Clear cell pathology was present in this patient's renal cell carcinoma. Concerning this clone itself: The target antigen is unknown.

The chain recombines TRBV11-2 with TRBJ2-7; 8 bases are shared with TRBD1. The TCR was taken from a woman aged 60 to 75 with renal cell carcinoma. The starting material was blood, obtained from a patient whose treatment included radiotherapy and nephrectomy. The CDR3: CASSRYRGSDYEQYF. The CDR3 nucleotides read TGTGCCAGCAGCCGCTACAGGGGGAGCGACTACGAGCAGTACTTC.